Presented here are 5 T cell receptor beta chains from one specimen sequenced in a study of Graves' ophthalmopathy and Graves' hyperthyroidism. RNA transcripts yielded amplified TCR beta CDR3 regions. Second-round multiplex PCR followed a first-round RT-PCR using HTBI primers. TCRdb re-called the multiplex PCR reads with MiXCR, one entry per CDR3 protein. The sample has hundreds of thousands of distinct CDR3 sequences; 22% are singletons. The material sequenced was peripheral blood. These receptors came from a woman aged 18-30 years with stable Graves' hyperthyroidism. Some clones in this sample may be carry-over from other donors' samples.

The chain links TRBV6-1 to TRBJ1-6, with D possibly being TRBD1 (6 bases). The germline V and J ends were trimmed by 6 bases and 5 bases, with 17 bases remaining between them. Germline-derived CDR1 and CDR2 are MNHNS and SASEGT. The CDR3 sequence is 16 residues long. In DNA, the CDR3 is TGTGCCAGCAGCCGTCGTAATGGGGGCGATAATTCACCCCTCCACTTT. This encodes CASSRRNGGDNSPLHF.

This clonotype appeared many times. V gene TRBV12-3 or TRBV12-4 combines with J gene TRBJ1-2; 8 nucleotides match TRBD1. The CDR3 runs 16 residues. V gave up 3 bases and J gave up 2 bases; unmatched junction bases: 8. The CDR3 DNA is TGTGCCAGCAGTTTCCAGGACAGGGCGATAAACTATGGCTACACCTTC. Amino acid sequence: CASSFQDRAINYGYTF.

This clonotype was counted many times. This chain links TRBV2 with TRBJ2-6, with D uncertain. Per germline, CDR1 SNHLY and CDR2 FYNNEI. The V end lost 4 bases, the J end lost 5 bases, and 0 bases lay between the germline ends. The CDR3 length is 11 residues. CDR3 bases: TGTGCCAGCAGTGGGGCCAACGTCCTGACTTTC. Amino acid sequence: CASSGANVLTF.

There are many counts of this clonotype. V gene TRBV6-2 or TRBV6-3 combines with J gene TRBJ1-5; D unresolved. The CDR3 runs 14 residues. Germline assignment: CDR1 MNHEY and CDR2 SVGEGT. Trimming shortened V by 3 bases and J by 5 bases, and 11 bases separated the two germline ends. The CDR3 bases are TGTGCCAGCAGTTATTTTGGCTTAGATCAGCCCCAGCATTTT. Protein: CASSYFGLDQPQHF.

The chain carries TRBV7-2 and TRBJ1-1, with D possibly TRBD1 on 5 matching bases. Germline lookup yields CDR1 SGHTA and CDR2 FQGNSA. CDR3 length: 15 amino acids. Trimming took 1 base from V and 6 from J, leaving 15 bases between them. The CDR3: CASSLGAGGTAEAFF. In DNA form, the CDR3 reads TGTGCCAGCAGCTTAGGCGCGGGGGGGACCGCTGAAGCTTTCTTT.